The sequence of this T cell receptor beta chain was determined in a study of blood T cell repertoires in COVID-19. Study-level information: Some COVID-19 samples were acute and others convalescent; all came from the United States, Italy and Spain. T cells, B-cell-depleted T cells, or PBMCs supplied cDNA or gDNA.

Source study methods: Nucleated cell counts were estimated from reference gene primer amplification. Using immunoSEQ multiplex PCR, the repertoire was profiled, and TCRdb retains in-frame clones only, with some absent. The V and J calls and the clone size are those of that table, but D and trimming were determined from the DNA. The sample lists about 190,000 clones, 80% occurring once. The sequencing input was peripheral blood. This TCR was recovered from a man between 60 and 75 years old with acute or convalescent COVID-19.

For the CDR3, the DNA is TGTGCCAGCAGTGTAGGAGCTAACTATGGCTACACCTTC. Translating it yields CASSVGANYGYTF. V usage is TRBV6-4 and J usage is TRBJ1-2; D is ambiguous. This CDR3 is 13 amino acids long. CDR1 MRHNA and CDR2 SNTAGT come from the germline V gene. The germline V and J ends were trimmed by 4 bases and 0 bases, with 6 bases remaining between them.